Listed below are T cell receptor beta chains from one sample, sequenced in a study of blood T cells in healthy people across ages. TCRdb reprocessed the 5' RACE reads with MiXCR, giving one entry per CDR3 protein. The sample includes some 1,500,000 distinct CDR3 sequences, approximately 43% seen only once; the top ten take more than 4%. The sample comprised blood. These receptors all come from a young woman in good health. Each CDR3 is given with its conserved first and last residue. The order of the fields is D gene, clone size, V gene, J gene, CDR3 DNA, CDR3 protein. The D gene is left open where the match is weak. Clone sizes are given selectively: once, few, many, or a class where the clone is expanded.

NA	NA	TRBV10-2	TRBJ2-3	TGCGCCAGCAGTGAGTGGGTAGGAAGCACAGATACGCAGTATTTT	CASSEWVGSTDTQYF
TRBD2	few	TRBV9	TRBJ2-1	TGTGCCAGCAGCGGTCGGGGAGGGGTCGCCGTAAATGAGCAGTTCTTC	CASSGRGGVAVNEQFF
TRBD2	few	TRBV28	TRBJ2-3	TGTGCCAGCAGTACAAGACTAGCCACCCCGGTGGCAGATACGCAGTATTTT	CASSTRLATPVADTQYF
NA	NA	TRBV6-5	TRBJ2-7	TGTGCCAGCAGTTACAAGGGAATTCCCCTTTACAATGAGCAGTACTTC	CASSYKGIPLYNEQYF
NA	NA	TRBV6-6	TRBJ1-2	TGTGCCAGCAGTGACTCAAAGGGTATCTATGGCTACACCTTC	CASSDSKGIYGYTF
NA	NA	TRBV7-9	TRBJ2-7	TGTGCCAGCAGGGCTGCTAGCGAATCCTACGAGCAGTACTTC	CASRAASESYEQYF
NA	NA	TRBV20-1	TRBJ1-6	TGCAGTGCTAGACTTACAGGCCGGCGCATTTCACCCCTCCACTTT	CSARLTGRRISPLHF
NA	NA	TRBV21-1	TRBJ2-3	TGTGCCAGCAGCAAAGCGGAACCGCGGGAGACAGATACGCAGTATTTT	CASSKAEPRETDTQYF
NA	many	TRBV3-1	TRBJ2-5	TGTGCCAGCAGCCAGCTTGGGACCCAGTACTTC	CASSQLGTQYF
TRBD2	NA	TRBV4-3	TRBJ2-2	TGCGCCAGCAGGCATAGCGGGACCGGGGAGCTGTTTTTT	CASRHSGTGELFF
NA	few	TRBV7-9	TRBJ2-7	TGTGCCAGCAGCTTAGTTGCCGGGACGGGATACGAGCAGTACTTC	CASSLVAGTGYEQYF
TRBD2	NA	TRBV9	TRBJ2-1	TGTGCCAGCAGCTACGGACTAGCGGGCCCCGCAGGCGCGGAGACCCAGTTCTTC	CASSYGLAGPAGAETQFF
NA	NA	TRBV7-2	TRBJ1-5	TGTGCCAGCAGCTTAGTGGGAGGGAATAGCAATCAGCCCCAGCATTTT	CASSLVGGNSNQPQHF
TRBD2	few	TRBV5-1	TRBJ2-7	TGCGCCAGCAGCTCGTCTGCTGCGAGCGGGGGCAATGAGCAGTACTTC	CASSSSAASGGNEQYF
NA	NA	TRBV20-1	TRBJ2-2	TGCAGTGCTAAGGCCATCCCGAACACCGGGGAGCTGTTTTTT	CSAKAIPNTGELFF
NA	NA	TRBV6-2/TRBV6-3	TRBJ2-1	TGTGCCAGCAGTTCCCTAGCGATCGGAAATGAGCAGTTCTTC	CASSSLAIGNEQFF
TRBD2	NA	TRBV27	TRBJ2-1	TGTGCCACTAAACCAGCGGGGGGTCACAATGAGCAGTTCTTC	CATKPAGGHNEQFF
NA	few	TRBV3-1	TRBJ2-7	TGTGCCAGCAGCCAGGACTACCCGTACGAGCAGTACTTC	CASSQDYPYEQYF
TRBD1	few	TRBV3-1	TRBJ2-5	TGTGCCAGCAGCCAAGTTGCCGACAGGGTCTATGAGACCCAGTACTTC	CASSQVADRVYETQYF
TRBD2	NA	TRBV7-9	TRBJ2-1	TGTGCCAGCAGCTTAAATTCGGCGGGAGGGCCGATGGGAAGGCACAATGAGCAGTTCTTC	CASSLNSAGGPMGRHNEQFF
NA	NA	TRBV29-1	TRBJ2-1	TGCAGCGTTGAAGGGGGTTGGGGGACCTTTGACAATGAGCAGTTCTTC	CSVEGGWGTFDNEQFF
TRBD1	NA	TRBV27	TRBJ2-2	TGTGCCAGCAGTTTGGGACAGGGGTGGACCGGGGAGCTGTTTTTT	CASSLGQGWTGELFF
TRBD1	few	TRBV10-3	TRBJ1-5	TGTGCCATCAGTGAGTCTCCCGGGACAGGGAGGCCTCTAAGCAATCAGCCCCAGCATTTT	CAISESPGTGRPLSNQPQHF
NA	NA	TRBV4-3	TRBJ2-1	TGCGCCAGCAGCCAAGATTGTGGGGGATACAATGAGCAGTTCTTC	CASSQDCGGYNEQFF
TRBD2	NA	TRBV25-1	TRBJ2-1	TGTGCCAGCAGTGGGTCGGTGGGAGGGTATTACAATGAGCAGTTCTTC	CASSGSVGGYYNEQFF
TRBD2	few	TRBV7-3	TRBJ2-3	TGTGCCAGCAGCTTAATTGCGGGAGCGGCGCTGGATACGCAGTATTTT	CASSLIAGAALDTQYF
NA	NA	TRBV27	TRBJ2-7	TGTGCCAGCAGGCATGAAGATGGGGACGGGTTCTACGAGCAGTACTTC	CASRHEDGDGFYEQYF
NA	few	TRBV4-1	TRBJ1-2	TGCGCCAGCAGCCAAGGTTTCGGCGGCGCTAACTATGGCTACACCTTC	CASSQGFGGANYGYTF
NA	NA	TRBV12-3/TRBV12-4	TRBJ1-5	TGTGCCAGCAGCTTTGTGACTGATCAGCCCCAGCATTTT	CASSFVTDQPQHF
TRBD1	NA	TRBV12-3/TRBV12-4	TRBJ1-1	TGTGCCAGCAGTCAACCCTCCGGGACAGCGAACACTGAAGCTTTCTTT	CASSQPSGTANTEAFF
NA	few	TRBV7-3	TRBJ1-2	TGTGCCAGCAGCTTATTGGCCATGAGCGGCTACACCTTC	CASSLLAMSGYTF
NA	NA	TRBV20-1	TRBJ1-2	TGCAGTGCTATAACCGGGACGCACAACTATGGCTACACCTTC	CSAITGTHNYGYTF
NA	NA	TRBV20-1	TRBJ2-1	TGCAGTGCTAGAGGGACTAACTCCTACAATGAGCAGTTCTTC	CSARGTNSYNEQFF
TRBD2	NA	TRBV7-9	TRBJ2-7	TGTGCCAGCAGCCCCTTGGGGGGGAACTCCTACAATGAGCAGTACTTC	CASSPLGGNSYNEQYF
NA	many	TRBV7-2	TRBJ1-2	TGTGCCAGCAGCCCCGACAGGAACTATGGCTACACCTTC	CASSPDRNYGYTF
TRBD2	NA	TRBV6-6	TRBJ2-3	TGTGCCAGCCGTACTAGCGGGAGGACAACAGATACGCAGTATTTT	CASRTSGRTTDTQYF
TRBD1	NA	TRBV5-1	TRBJ1-3	TGCGCCAGCAGCGGGGGGACAGCTGGAAACACCATATATTTT	CASSGGTAGNTIYF
TRBD2	NA	TRBV20-1	TRBJ2-7	TGCAGTGCTAGTGGCGGGAGCGGGGTCTACAATGAGCAGTACTTC	CSASGGSGVYNEQYF
NA	few	TRBV4-3	TRBJ2-2	TGCGCCAGCAGCCAAGGACCATTTACCGGGGAGCTGTTTTTT	CASSQGPFTGELFF
NA	NA	TRBV29-1	TRBJ2-7	TGCAGCGTTGTCCCAGGAAGCGCCGAGCAGTACTTC	CSVVPGSAEQYF
TRBD1	NA	TRBV12-3/TRBV12-4	TRBJ1-5	TGTGCCAGCAGTAGATGGACAGGGCAGACGTTCAATCAGCCCCAGCATTTT	CASSRWTGQTFNQPQHF
NA	few	TRBV4-2	TRBJ1-4	TGTGCCAGCAGCCAAATCGATACAGCTAATGAAAAACTGTTTTTT	CASSQIDTANEKLFF
TRBD1	NA	TRBV29-1	TRBJ1-1	TGCAGCGTTCTACAGGGGAGGAACACTGAAGCTTTCTTT	CSVLQGRNTEAFF
TRBD1	NA	TRBV20-1	TRBJ1-6	TGCAGTGCTTCGGGACAGGCCGTTTATAATTCACCCCTCCACTTT	CSASGQAVYNSPLHF
TRBD2	few	TRBV7-2	TRBJ2-7	TGTGCCAGCAGCTTAAGAGGAGCGGGATACTACGAGCAGTACTTC	CASSLRGAGYYEQYF
TRBD1	few	TRBV7-2	TRBJ2-4	TGTGCCAGCAGCTTACGACAGGGGGCCAAAAACATTCAGTACTTC	CASSLRQGAKNIQYF
NA	few	TRBV28	TRBJ1-1	TGTGCCAGCACCACCCGGGGGGCTGAAGCTTTCTTT	CASTTRGAEAFF
TRBD2	few	TRBV4-2	TRBJ2-3	TGTGCCAGCAGCCAAGACCCGGGACTAGCGAGCACAGATACGCAGTATTTT	CASSQDPGLASTDTQYF
NA	once	TRBV9	TRBJ2-1	TGTGCCAGCAGCGGCTCTAGCGCGGTTGAGCAGTTCTTC	CASSGSSAVEQFF
TRBD2	NA	TRBV2	TRBJ2-7	TGTGCCAGCGGGAGGGGAGCGGGAAACTACGAGCAGTACTTC	CASGRGAGNYEQYF
NA	NA	TRBV11-1	TRBJ2-1	TGTGCCAGCAGCTTTCGCTGGGAGGAGCCCCCCGTTTACAATGAGCAGTTCTTC	CASSFRWEEPPVYNEQFF
NA	NA	TRBV20-1	TRBJ2-7	TGCAGCGGGGGACAGCAATTTTACAATGAGCAGTACTTC	CSGGQQFYNEQYF